The entry that follows covers one T cell receptor beta chain sequence. The entry originates in a study of control samples from healthy donors and cancer patients. The CDR3 has 14 amino acids. Trimming took off 3 bases at V and 4 bases at J, with 9 bases between the two ends. CDR1 and CDR2 from the germline V gene are SEHNR and FQNEAQ (reference sequence). Here immunoSEQ multiplex PCR was the method, and the copy in TCRdb shows in-frame clones only, minus some. The sample gives tens of thousands of clones, 90% to 95% of which show up once; approximately 2.3% is in the top ten. Sequencing was carried out using blood. The V and J genes are TRBV7-9 and TRBJ1-4, with a tentative D call TRBD1 (6 bases). The clonotype originates from a man younger than 45 in good health. CDR3 DNA sequence: TGTGCCAGCAGCTTTGGACAGATTAATGAAAAACTGTTTTTT. It encodes CASSFGQINEKLFF.